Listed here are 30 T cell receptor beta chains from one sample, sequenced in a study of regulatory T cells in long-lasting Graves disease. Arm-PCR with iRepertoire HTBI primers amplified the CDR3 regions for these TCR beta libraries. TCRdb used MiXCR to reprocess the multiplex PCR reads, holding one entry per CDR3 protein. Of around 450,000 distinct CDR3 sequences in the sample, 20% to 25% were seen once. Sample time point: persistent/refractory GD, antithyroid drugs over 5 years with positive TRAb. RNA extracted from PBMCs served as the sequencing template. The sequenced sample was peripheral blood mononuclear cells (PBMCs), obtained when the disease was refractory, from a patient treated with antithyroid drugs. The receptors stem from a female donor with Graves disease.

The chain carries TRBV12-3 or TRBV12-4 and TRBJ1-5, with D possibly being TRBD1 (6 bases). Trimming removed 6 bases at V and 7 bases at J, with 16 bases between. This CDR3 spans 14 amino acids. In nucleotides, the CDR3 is TGTGCCAGCAGCCCTACAGGGTGGGGACAGCCCCAGCATTTT. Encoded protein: CASSPTGWGQPQHF.

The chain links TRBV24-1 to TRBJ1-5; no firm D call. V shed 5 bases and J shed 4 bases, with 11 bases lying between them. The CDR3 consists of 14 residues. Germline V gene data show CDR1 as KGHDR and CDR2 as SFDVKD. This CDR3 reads CATSARGGNQPQHF. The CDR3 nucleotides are TGTGCCACCAGTGCCCGAGGAGGGAATCAGCCCCAGCATTTT.

CDR3 nucleotide sequence: TGTGCCAGCAGTCCCAGGGTGACCTACAATGAGCAGTTCTTC. Translating it yields CASSPRVTYNEQFF. V and J are TRBV27 and TRBJ2-1; possible D gene TRBD1, 5 bases. Germline V lookup: CDR1 MNHEY, CDR2 SMNVEV (reference sequence). There are 14 residues in the CDR3. Trimming pared 5 bases from V and 2 bases from J, leaving 10 bases between.

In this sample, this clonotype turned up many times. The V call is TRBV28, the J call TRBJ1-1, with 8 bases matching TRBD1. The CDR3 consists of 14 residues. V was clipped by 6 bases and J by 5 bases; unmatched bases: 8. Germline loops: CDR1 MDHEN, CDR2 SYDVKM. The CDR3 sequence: CASRPDRAGTEAFF. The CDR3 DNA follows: TGTGCCAGCAGACCGGACAGGGCGGGGACTGAAGCTTTCTTT.

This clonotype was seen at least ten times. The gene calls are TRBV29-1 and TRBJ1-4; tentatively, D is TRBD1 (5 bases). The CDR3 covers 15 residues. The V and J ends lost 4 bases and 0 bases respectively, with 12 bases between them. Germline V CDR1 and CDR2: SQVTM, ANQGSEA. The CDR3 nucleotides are TGCAGCGTTGTTGACAGCACCACAACTAATGAAAAACTGTTTTTT. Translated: CSVVDSTTTNEKLFF.

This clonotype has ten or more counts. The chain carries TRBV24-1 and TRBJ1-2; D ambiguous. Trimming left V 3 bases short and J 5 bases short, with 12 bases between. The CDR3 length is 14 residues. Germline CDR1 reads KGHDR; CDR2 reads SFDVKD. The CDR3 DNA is TGTGCCACCAGTGATGGAGGGCTGGGGTATGGCTACACCTTC. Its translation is CATSDGGLGYGYTF.

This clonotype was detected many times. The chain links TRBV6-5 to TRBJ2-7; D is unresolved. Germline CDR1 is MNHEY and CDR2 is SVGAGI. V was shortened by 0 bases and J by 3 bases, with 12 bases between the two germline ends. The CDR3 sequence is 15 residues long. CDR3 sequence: CASSYSSQPDYEQYF. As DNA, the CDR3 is TGTGCCAGCAGTTACTCATCCCAGCCGGACTACGAGCAGTACTTC.

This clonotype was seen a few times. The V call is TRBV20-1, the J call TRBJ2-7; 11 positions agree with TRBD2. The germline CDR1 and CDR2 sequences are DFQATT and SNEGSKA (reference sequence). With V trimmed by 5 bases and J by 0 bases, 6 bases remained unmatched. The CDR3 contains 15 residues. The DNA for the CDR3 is TGCAGTGCTGAACGGACTAGCGGGTTCTCCTACGAGCAGTACTTC. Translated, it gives CSAERTSGFSYEQYF.

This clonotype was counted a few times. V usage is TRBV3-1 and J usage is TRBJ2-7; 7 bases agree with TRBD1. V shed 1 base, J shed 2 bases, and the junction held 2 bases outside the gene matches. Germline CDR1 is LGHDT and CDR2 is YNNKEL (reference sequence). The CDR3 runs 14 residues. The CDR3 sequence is CASSQAQGAYEQYF. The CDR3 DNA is TGTGCCAGCAGCCAAGCGCAGGGGGCCTACGAGCAGTACTTC.

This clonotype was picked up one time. For the CDR3, the DNA is TGTGCCAGCTCACCCACAGGGTACACTGAAGCTTTCTTT. This codes for CASSPTGYTEAFF. V and J are TRBV18 and TRBJ1-1, with D tentatively TRBD1 (6 bases). Trimming cost V 3 bases and J 3 bases, with 8 bases left between them. The germline V gene has CDR1 KGHSH and CDR2 LQKENI. This CDR3 has 13 residues.

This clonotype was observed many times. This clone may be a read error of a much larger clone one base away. CDR3: CASSDRGQNTEAFF. CDR3 DNA sequence: TGTGCCAGCAGTGACAGGGGCCAGAACACTGAAGCTTTCTTT. The chain links TRBV9 to TRBJ1-1, with 8 bases identical to TRBD1. The CDR3 length is 14 residues. Germline trimming cut 5 bases from V and 1 base from J; bases unmatched to any gene: 4. Germline assignment: CDR1 SGDLS and CDR2 YYNGEE.

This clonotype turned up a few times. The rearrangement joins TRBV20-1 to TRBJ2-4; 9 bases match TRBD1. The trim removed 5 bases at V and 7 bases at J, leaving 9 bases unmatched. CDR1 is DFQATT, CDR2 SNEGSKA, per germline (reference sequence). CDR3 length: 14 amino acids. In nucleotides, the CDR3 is TGCAGTGCTGCCAACAGGGGGCCGCTGAACATTCAGTACTTC. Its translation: CSAANRGPLNIQYF.

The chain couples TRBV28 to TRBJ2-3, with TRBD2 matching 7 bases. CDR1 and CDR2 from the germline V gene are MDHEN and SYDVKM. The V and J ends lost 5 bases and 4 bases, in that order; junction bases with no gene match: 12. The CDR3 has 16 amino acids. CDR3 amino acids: CASSLPPLATPDTQYF. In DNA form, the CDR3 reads TGTGCCAGCAGTCTCCCCCCACTAGCGACCCCAGATACGCAGTATTTT.

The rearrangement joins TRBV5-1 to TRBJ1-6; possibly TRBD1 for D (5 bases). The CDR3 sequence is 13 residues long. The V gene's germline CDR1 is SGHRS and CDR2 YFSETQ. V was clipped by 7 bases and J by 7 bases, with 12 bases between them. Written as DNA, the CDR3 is TGCGCCAGCCGGGACGGATTGAATTCACCCCTCCACTTT. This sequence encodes CASRDGLNSPLHF.

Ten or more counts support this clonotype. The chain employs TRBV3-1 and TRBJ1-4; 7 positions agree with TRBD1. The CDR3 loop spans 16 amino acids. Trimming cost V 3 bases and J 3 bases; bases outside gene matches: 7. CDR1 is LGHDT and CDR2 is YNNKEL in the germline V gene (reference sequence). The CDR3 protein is CASSHRSDRANEKLFF. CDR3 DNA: TGTGCCAGCAGCCACAGGTCAGACAGGGCTAATGAAAAACTGTTTTTT.

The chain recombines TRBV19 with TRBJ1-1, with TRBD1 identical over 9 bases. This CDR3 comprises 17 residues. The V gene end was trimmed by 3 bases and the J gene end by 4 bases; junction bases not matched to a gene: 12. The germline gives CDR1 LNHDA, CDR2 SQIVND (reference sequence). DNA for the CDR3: TGTGCCAGTAGTATCCCATTCACAGGGGGCATGTGCACTGAAGCTTTCTTT. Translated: CASSIPFTGGMCTEAFF.

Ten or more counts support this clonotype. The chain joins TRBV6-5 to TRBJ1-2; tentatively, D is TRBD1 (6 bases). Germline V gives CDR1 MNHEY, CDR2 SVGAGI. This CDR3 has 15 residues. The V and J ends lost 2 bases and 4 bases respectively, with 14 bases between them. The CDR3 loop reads CASSYVGGRSYGYTF. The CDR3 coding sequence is TGTGCCAGCAGTTACGTTGGGGGCAGATCCTATGGCTACACCTTC.

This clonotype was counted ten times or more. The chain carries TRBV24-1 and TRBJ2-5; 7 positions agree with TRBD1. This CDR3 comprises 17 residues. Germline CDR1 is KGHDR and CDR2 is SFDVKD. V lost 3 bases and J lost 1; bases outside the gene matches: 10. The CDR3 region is CATSDAKSGTVQETQYF. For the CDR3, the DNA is TGTGCCACCAGTGATGCGAAGTCCGGGACAGTCCAAGAGACCCAGTACTTC.

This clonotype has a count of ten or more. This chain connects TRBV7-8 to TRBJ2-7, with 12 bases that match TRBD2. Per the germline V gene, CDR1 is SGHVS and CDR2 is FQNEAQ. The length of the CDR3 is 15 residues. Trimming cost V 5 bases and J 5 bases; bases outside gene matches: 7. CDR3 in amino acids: CASSPRLAGDHEQYF. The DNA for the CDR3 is TGTGCCAGCAGCCCACGACTAGCGGGGGACCACGAGCAGTACTTC. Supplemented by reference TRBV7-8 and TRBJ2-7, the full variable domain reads GAGVSQSPRYKVAKRGQDVALRCDPISGHVSLFWYQQALGQGPEFLTYFQNEAQLDKSGLPSDRFFAERPEGSVSTLKIQRTQQEDSAVYLCASSPRLAGDHEQYFGPGTRLTVT.

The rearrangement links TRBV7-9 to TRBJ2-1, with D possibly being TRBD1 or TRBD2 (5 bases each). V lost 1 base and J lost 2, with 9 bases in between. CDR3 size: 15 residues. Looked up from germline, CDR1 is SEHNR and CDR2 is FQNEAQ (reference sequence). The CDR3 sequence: CASSLGRDPYNEQFF. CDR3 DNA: TGTGCCAGCAGCTTAGGCAGGGACCCCTACAATGAGCAGTTCTTC.

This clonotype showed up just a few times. CDR3 nucleotide sequence: TGTGCCAGTAGTATTAGGGCAGGCGGCATGAACACTGAAGCTTTCTTT. Encoded protein: CASSIRAGGMNTEAFF. The V call is TRBV19, the J call TRBJ1-1; D is uncertain. Germline CDR1 is LNHDA and CDR2 is SQIVND (reference sequence). The CDR3 covers 16 residues. V was trimmed by 3 bases and J by 0 bases, leaving 14 bases between them.

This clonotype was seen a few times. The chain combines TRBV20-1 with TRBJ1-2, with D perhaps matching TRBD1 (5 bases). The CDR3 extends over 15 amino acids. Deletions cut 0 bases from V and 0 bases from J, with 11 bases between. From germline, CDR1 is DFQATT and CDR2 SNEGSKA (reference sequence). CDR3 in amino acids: CSAREQGPTNYGYTF. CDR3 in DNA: TGCAGTGCTAGAGAGCAGGGACCAACTAACTATGGCTACACCTTC.

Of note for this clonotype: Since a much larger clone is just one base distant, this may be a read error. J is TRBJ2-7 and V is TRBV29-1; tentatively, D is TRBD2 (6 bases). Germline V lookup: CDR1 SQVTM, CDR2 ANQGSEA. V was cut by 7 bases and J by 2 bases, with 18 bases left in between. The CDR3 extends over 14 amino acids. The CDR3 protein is CSAQLSSGPYEQYF. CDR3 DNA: TGCAGCGCCCAACTCAGTAGCGGACCCTACGAGCAGTACTTC.

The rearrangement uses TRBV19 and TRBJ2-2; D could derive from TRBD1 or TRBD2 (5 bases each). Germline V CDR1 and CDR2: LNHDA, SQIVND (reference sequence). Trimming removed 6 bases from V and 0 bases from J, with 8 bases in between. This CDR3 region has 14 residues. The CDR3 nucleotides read TGTGCCAGTAGGAGGGACGCGAACACCGGGGAGCTGTTTTTT. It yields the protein CASRRDANTGELFF.

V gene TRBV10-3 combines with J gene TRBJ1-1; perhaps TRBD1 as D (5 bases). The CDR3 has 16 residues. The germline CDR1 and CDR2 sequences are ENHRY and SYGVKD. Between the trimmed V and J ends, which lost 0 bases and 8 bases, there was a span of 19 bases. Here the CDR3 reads CAISESGVWGTPEAFF. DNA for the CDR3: TGTGCCATCAGTGAGTCGGGAGTTTGGGGGACGCCAGAAGCTTTCTTT.

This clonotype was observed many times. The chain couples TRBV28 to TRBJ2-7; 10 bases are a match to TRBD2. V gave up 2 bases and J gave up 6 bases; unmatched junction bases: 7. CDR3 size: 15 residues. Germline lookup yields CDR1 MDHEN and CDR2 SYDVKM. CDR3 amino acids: CASSLRLAGVGEQYF. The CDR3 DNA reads TGTGCCAGCAGTTTACGTCTAGCGGGAGTTGGCGAGCAGTACTTC.

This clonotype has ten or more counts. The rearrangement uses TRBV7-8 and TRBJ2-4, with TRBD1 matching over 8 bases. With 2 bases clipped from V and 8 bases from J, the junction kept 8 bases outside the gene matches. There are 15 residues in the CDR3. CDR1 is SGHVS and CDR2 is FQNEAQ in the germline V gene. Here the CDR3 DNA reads TGTGCCAGCAGCTTACCCCGGACAGGGCCGCACATTCAGTACTTC. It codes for CASSLPRTGPHIQYF.

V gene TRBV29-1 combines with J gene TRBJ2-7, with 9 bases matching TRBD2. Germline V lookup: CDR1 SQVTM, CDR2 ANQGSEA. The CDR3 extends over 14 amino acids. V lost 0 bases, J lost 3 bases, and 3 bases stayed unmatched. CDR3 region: CSVEDQTSGYEQYF. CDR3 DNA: TGCAGCGTTGAAGATCAGACTAGCGGCTACGAGCAGTACTTC.

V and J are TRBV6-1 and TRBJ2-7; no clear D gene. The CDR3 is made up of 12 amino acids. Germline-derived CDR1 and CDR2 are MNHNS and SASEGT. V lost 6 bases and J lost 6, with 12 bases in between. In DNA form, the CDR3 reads TGTGCCAGCAGACGAGAAGGAAGCGAGCAGTACTTC. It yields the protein CASRREGSEQYF.

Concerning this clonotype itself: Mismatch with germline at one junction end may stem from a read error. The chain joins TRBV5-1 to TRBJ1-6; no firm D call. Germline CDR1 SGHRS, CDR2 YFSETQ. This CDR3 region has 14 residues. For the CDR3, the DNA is TGCGCCAGCAGTTTGGATGGGCTGAATTCACCCCTCCACTTT. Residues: CASSLDGLNSPLHF.